This T cell receptor beta chain originates from a study of radiotherapy plus CTLA-4 blockade in lung cancer. From germline, CDR1 is WNHNN and CDR2 SYGVQD (reference sequence). Trimming took 3 bases from V and 5 from J, leaving 23 bases between them. This CDR3 comprises 19 residues. TCRdb's copy holds only in-frame clones and misses some; the assay was immunoSEQ multiplex PCR. The sample contains approximately 1,500 clones, roughly nine tenths of which appear only once. This specimen was tumor tissue, taken from a patient treated with radiotherapy plus ipilimumab. This receptor was identified in a human donor with non-small cell lung cancer who had a complete response to radiotherapy plus ipilimumab. The genes are TRBV10-1 and TRBJ2-6; the D is unclear. For the CDR3, the DNA is TGCGCCAGCAGTGAACTGCCAAGATCGCACAAAAGTCGGGCCAACGTCCTGACTTTC. Translating it yields CASSELPRSHKSRANVLTF.